This TCR beta chain originates from a study of T cells after yellow fever vaccination. The germline V gene has CDR1 SGHRS and CDR2 YFSETQ. The CDR3 contains 16 residues. V lost 1 base, J lost 6 bases, and 6 bases stayed unmatched. The table lists this clonotype with a few counts. One entry per CDR3 protein, called by TCRdb with MiXCR from the 5' RACE reads. Of just under 600,000 distinct CDR3 sequences in the sample, approximately 13% are singletons; the top ten hold roughly 13%. The chain recombines TRBV5-1 with TRBJ2-1, with 11 bases lining up with TRBD2. This receptor was obtained from a man younger than 40 who received the YFV17D yellow fever vaccine. This material consisted of PBMCs, taken on the day of the yellow fever booster vaccination. This chain's CDR3 is CASSLPTSGSTNEQFF. CDR3 in DNA: TGCGCCAGCAGCTTGCCAACTAGCGGGAGTACCAATGAGCAGTTCTTC. Full variable domain (outside the CDR3, taken from reference TRBV5-1 and TRBJ2-1): KAGVTQTPRYLIKTRGQQVTLSCSPISGHRSVSWYQQTPGQGLQFLFEYFSETQRNKGNFPGRFSGRQFSNSRSEMNVSTLELGDSALYLCASSLPTSGSTNEQFFGPGTRLTVL.